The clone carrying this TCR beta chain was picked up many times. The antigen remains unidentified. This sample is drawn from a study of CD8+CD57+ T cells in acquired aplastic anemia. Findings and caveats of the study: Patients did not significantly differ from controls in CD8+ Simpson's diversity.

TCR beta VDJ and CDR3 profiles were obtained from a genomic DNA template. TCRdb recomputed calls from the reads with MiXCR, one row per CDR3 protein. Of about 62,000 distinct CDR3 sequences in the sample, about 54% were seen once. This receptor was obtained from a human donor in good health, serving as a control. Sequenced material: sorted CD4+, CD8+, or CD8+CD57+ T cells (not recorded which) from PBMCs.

The CDR3 DNA follows: TGTGCCAGCAGGTCAGGGTGGGCCGGAAACACCATATATTTT. Translating it yields CASRSGWAGNTIYF. The rearrangement joins TRBV5-6 to TRBJ1-3; a weak D match, TRBD1 (5 bases). The germline V and J ends were trimmed by 5 bases and 4 bases, with 13 bases remaining between them. CDR1 is SGHDT and CDR2 is YYEEEE in the germline V gene. The CDR3 has 14 amino acids. Together with reference TRBV5-6 and TRBJ1-3, the CDR3 gives the full variable domain: DAGVTQSPTHLIKTRGQQVTLRCSPKSGHDTVSWYQQALGQGPQFIFQYYEEEERQRGNFPDRFSGHQFPNYSSELNVNALLLGDSALYLCASRSGWAGNTIYFGEGSWLTVV.